This section outlines one T cell receptor beta chain sequence together with its context. Its antigen remains unknown. TCRdb reprocessed the 5' RACE reads, keeping one entry per CDR3 protein, no DNA. Its table lists around 400,000 distinct CDR3 sequences. The CDR3 runs to 16 residues. The germline gives CDR1 SGHKS, CDR2 YYEKEE (reference sequence). This entry belongs to a study of monozygotic twins with inflammatory bowel disease. Findings and caveats of the study: Clonotype sharing was lower in IBD patients than healthy twins, most markedly with disease activity. Variability may have been added to patient repertoires by differing immunosuppressive treatments.

V usage is TRBV5-5 and J usage is TRBJ2-1; TCRdb gives TRBD1 as the D gene, but with no DNA this cannot be confirmed. The sample comprised blood. The origin of this receptor is a human donor with ulcerative colitis or Crohn's disease, or a healthy co-twin of an affected twin (not recorded which). The CDR3 spells CASSLDGTGIYNEQFF.